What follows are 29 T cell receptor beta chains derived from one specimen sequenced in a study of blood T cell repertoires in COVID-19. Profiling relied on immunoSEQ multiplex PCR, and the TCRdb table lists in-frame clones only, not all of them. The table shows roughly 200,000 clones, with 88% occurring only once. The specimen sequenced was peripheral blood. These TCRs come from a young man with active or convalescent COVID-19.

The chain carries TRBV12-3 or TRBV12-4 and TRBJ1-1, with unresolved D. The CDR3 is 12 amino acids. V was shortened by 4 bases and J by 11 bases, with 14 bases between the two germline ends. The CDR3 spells CASSSDTREAFF. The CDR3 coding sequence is TGTGCCAGCAGTTCAGACACCCGGGAGGCTTTCTTT.

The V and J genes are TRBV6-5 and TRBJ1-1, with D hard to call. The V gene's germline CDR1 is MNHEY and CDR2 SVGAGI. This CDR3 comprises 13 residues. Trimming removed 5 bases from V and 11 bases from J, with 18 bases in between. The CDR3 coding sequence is TGTGCCAGCAGTCCCTCCCCGCCCCCCGGGGCTTTCTTT. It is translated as CASSPSPPPGAFF.

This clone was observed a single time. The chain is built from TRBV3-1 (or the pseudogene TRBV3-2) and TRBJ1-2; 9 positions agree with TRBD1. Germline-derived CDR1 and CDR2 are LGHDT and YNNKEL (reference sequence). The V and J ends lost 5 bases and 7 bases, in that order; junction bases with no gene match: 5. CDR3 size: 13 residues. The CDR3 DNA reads TGTGCCAGCAGCTCCCGGGACAGGGTTGGCTACACCTTC. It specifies CASSSRDRVGYTF.

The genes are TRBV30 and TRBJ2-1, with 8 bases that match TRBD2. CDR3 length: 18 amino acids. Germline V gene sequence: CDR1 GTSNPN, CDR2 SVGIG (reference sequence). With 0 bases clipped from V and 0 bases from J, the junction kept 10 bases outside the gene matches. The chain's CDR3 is CAWSVRREVLSSYNEQFF. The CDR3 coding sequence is TGTGCCTGGAGTGTAAGGCGGGAGGTCCTGAGCTCCTACAATGAGCAGTTCTTC.

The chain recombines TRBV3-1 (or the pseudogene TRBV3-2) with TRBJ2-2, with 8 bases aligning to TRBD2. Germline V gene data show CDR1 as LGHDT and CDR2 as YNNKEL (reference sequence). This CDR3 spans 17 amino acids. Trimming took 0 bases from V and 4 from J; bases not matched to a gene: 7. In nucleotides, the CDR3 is TGTGCCAGCAGCCAAGATCGGGGGACTAGGGCCACCGGGGAGCTGTTTTTT. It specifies CASSQDRGTRATGELFF.

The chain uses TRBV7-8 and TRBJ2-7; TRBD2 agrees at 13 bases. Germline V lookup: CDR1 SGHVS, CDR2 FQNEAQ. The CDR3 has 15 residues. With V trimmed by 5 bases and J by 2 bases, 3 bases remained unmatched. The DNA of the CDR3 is TGTGCCAGCAGCGCCGGACTAGCGGGGGCCTACGAGCAGTACTTC. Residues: CASSAGLAGAYEQYF.

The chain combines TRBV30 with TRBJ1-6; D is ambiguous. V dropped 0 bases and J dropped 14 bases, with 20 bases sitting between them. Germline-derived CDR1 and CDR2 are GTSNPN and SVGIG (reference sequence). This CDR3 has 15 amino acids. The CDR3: CAWSVLVTAVEALHF. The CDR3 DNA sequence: TGTGCCTGGAGTGTACTCGTCACCGCCGTCGAGGCCCTCCACTTT. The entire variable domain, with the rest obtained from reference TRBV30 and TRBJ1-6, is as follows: SQTIHQWPATLVQPVGSPLSLECTVEGTSNPNLYWYRQAAGRGLQLLFYSVGIGQISSEVPQNLSASRPQDRQFILSSKKLLLSDSGFYLCAWSVLVTAVEALHFGNGTRLTVT.

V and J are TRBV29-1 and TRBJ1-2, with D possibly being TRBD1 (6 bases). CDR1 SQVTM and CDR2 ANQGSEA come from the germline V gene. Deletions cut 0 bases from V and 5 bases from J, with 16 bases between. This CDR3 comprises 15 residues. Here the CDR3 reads CSVEEAATGEYGYTF. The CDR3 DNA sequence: TGCAGCGTTGAAGAAGCGGCGACAGGCGAGTATGGCTACACCTTC. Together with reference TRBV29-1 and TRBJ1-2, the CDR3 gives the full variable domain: SAVISQKPSRDICQRGTSLTIQCQVDSQVTMMFWYRQQPGQSLTLIATANQGSEATYESGFVIDKFPISRPNLTFSTLTVSNMSPEDSSIYLCSVEEAATGEYGYTFGSGTRLTVV.

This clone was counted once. The CDR3 nucleotides are TGTGCCAGCAGCTTAGCGCAGTATGTGAACGGCTACACCTTC. Its protein product is CASSLAQYVNGYTF. This chain connects TRBV7-9 to TRBJ1-2; D unresolved. V shed 0 bases and J shed 8 bases, with 13 bases lying between them. CDR1 is SEHNR, CDR2 FQNEAQ, per germline (reference sequence). This CDR3 comprises 14 residues.

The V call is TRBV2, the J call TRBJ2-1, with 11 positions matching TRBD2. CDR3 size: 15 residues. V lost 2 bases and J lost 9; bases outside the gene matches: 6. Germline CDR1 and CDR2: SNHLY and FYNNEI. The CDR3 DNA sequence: TGTGCCAGCAGTGAATTAGCGGGGGGGTACGGTGAGCAGTTCTTC. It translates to CASSELAGGYGEQFF.

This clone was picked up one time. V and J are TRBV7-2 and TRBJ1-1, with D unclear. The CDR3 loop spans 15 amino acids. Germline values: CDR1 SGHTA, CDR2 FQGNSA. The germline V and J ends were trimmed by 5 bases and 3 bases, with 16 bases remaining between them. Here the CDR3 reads CASSPSRWKDTEAFF. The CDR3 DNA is TGTGCCAGCAGCCCTTCGAGGTGGAAAGACACTGAAGCTTTCTTT. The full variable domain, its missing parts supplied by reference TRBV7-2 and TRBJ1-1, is GAGVSQSPSNKVTEKGKDVELRCDPISGHTALYWYRQSLGQGLEFLIYFQGNSAPDKSGLPSDRFSAERTGGSVSTLTIQRTQQEDSAVYLCASSPSRWKDTEAFFGQGTRLTVV.

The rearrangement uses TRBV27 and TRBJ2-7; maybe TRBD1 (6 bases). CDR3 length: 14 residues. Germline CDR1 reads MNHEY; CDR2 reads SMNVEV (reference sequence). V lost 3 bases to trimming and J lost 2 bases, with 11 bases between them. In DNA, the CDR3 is TGTGCCAGCAGTTTGGTTAGGGGGACCTACGAGCAGTACTTC. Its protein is CASSLVRGTYEQYF.

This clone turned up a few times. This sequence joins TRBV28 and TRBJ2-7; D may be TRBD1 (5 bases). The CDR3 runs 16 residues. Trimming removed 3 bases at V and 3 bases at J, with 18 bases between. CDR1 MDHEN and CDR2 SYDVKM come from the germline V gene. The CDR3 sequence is CASSFQYKQDRYEQYF. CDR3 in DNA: TGTGCCAGCAGTTTTCAGTATAAACAGGACCGCTACGAGCAGTACTTC.

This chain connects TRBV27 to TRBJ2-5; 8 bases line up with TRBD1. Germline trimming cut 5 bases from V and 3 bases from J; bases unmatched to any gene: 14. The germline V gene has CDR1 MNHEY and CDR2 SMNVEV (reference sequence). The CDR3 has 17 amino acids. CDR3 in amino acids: CASSPGQGRGVKETQYF. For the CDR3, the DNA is TGTGCCAGCAGTCCTGGACAGGGAAGAGGAGTAAAAGAGACCCAGTACTTC.

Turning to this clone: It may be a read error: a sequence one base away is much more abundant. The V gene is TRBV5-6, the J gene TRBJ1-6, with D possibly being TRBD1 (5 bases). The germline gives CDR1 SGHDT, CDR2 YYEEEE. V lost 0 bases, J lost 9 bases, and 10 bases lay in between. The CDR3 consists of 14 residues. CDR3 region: CASSLGRVRSPLHF. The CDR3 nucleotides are TGTGCCAGCAGCTTGGGCAGGGTCCGTTCACCCCTCCACTTT.

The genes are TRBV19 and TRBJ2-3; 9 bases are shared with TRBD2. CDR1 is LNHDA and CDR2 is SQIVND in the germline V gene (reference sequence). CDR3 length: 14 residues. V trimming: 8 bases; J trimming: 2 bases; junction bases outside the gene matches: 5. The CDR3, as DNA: TGTGCCAGTTCGAGGACTAGCGACACAGATACGCAGTATTTT. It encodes CASSRTSDTDTQYF.

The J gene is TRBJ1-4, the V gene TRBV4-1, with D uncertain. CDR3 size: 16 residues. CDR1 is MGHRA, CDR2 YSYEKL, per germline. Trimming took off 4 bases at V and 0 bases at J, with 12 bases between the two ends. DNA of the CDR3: TGCGCCAGCAGCCCGGGGTTACCTGCAACTAATGAAAAACTGTTTTTT. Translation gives CASSPGLPATNEKLFF.

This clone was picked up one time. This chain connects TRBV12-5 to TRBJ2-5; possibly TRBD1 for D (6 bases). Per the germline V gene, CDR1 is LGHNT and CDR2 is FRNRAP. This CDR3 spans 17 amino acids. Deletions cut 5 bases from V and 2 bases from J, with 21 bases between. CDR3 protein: CASGTGGGAASQETQYF. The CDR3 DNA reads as TGTGCTAGTGGTACAGGTGGGGGCGCGGCATCTCAAGAGACCCAGTACTTC.

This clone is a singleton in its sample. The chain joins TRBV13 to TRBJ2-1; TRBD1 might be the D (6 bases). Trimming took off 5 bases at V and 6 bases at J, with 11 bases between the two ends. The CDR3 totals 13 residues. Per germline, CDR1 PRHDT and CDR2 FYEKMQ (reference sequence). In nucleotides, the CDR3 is TGTGCCAGCAGCAGAAAACAGGGCAATGAGCAGTTCTTC. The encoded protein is CASSRKQGNEQFF.

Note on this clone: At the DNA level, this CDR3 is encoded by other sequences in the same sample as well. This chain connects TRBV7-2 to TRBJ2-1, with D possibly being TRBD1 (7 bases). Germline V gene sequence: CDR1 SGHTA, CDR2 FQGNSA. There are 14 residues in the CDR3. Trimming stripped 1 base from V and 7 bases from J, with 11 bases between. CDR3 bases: TGTGCCAGCAGCTTAGTGACAGGGAGGAATGAGCAGTTCTTC. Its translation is CASSLVTGRNEQFF.

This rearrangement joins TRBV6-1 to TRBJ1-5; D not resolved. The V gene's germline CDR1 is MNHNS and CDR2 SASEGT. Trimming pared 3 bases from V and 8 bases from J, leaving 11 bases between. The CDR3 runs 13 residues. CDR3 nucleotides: TGTGCCAGCAGTGAGCGGGGAACGGAGCCCCAGCATTTT. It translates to CASSERGTEPQHF.

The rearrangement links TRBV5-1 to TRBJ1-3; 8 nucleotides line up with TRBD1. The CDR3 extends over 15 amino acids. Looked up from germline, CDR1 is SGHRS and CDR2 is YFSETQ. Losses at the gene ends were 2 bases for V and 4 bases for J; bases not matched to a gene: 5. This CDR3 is CASSLTGGLGNTIYF. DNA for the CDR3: TGCGCCAGCAGCTTAACAGGGGGATTAGGAAACACCATATATTTT.

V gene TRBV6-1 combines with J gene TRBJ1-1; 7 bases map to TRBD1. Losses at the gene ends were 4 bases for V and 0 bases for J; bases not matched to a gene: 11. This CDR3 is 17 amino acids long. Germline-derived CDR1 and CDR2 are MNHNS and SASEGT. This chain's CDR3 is CASSGTGKGAMNTEAFF. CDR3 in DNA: TGTGCCAGCAGTGGGACAGGTAAAGGAGCCATGAACACTGAAGCTTTCTTT.

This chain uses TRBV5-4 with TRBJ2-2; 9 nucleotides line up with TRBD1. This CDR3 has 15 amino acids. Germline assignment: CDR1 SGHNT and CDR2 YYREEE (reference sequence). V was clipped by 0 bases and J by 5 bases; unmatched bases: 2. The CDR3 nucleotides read TGTGCCAGCAGCTTGGACAGGGGGCTGACCGGGGAGCTGTTTTTT. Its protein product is CASSLDRGLTGELFF.

CDR3 DNA: TGTGCCTGGGGGACAGGGCGATCACCCCTCCACTTT. This sequence encodes CAWGTGRSPLHF. This sequence joins TRBV30 and TRBJ1-6, with 9 bases that match TRBD1. With 5 bases clipped from V and 10 bases from J, the junction kept 3 bases outside the gene matches. This CDR3 is built from 12 residues. Per the germline V gene, CDR1 is GTSNPN and CDR2 is SVGIG (reference sequence).

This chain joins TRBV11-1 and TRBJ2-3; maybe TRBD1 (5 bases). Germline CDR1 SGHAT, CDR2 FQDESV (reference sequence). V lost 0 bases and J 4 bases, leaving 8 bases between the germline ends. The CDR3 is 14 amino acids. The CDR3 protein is CASSLAHRSDTQYF. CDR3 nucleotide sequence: TGTGCCAGCAGCTTAGCCCACAGGTCAGATACGCAGTATTTT.

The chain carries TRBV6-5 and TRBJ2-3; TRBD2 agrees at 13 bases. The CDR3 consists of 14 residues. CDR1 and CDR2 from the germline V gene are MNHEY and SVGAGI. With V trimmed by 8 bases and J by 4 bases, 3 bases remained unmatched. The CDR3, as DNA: TGTGCCAGCGGACTAGCGGGGGTTGCAGATACGCAGTATTTT. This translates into CASGLAGVADTQYF.

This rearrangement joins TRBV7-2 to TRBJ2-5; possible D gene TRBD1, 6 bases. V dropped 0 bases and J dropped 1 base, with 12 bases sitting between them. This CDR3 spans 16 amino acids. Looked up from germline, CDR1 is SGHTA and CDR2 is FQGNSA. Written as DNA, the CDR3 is TGTGCCAGCAGCTTAGCCCTCCAGACAGGCCAAGAGACCCAGTACTTC. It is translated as CASSLALQTGQETQYF.

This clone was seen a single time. DNA for the CDR3: TGTGCCAGCAGCACCTACACAGATACGCAGTATTTT. It encodes CASSTYTDTQYF. The chain employs TRBV7-2 and TRBJ2-3; D unresolved. Germline V gene data show CDR1 as SGHTA and CDR2 as FQGNSA. The CDR3 runs to 12 residues. The V end was cut by 5 bases, the J end by 2 bases, with 5 bases between.